This TCR beta chain was identified in a study of blood T cell repertoires in COVID-19. Across the whole study: The United States, Italy and Spain supplied acute and convalescent COVID-19 samples.

The CDR3 length is 13 residues. Trimming stripped 4 bases from V and 1 base from J, with 6 bases between. TCRdb's copy holds only in-frame clones and misses some; the assay was immunoSEQ multiplex PCR. The profile shows a few hundred thousand clones, roughly 81% of them singletons. Everyone who took part was roughly 18 to 89 years old, and they came from some 23 US areas. Participants in the exposed group had met a COVID-19 case in the 2 weeks before joining the study. The chain couples TRBV12-3 or TRBV12-4 to TRBJ2-3, with unresolved D. The specimen sequenced was PBMCs or T cells enriched from blood (not recorded which). This TCR derives from a woman in her forties or fifties who had been exposed to COVID-19. The CDR3 DNA follows: TGTGCCAGCAGTTGGGCAGGCACAGATACGCAGTATTTT. Translation gives CASSWAGTDTQYF.